Given below is one T cell receptor (beta chain) in context. Its antigen remains unidentified. Base qualities are not at hand, and no much larger clone is one base apart. This specimen comes from a study of OX40 agonist ivuxolimab in advanced cancers. A note on the overall study: Ivuxolimab, which targeted the costimulatory receptor OX40 (CD134), was an agonistic, fully human IgG2 monoclonal antibody. The paper reports the monotherapy dose-escalation portion (N = 52 patients) of the phase I ivuxolimab trial. Partial responses were achieved by three dose-escalation patients, of whom one had hepatocellular carcinoma and two had cutaneous melanoma. Intravenous ivuxolimab was administered to patients every 2 weeks at six dose levels: 0.01, 0.1, 0.3, 1.5, 3 and 10 mg/kg. Prior anti-PD-1, anti-PD-L1 or anti-CTLA-4 therapy was permitted, and less than 45% of dose-escalation patients had received checkpoint inhibitors. Of the approximately 50 dose-escalation patients, hepatocellular carcinoma was present in around 20, melanoma in approximately 15, renal cell carcinoma in 9 and head and neck cancer in 9. Peripheral TCRbeta sequencing was intended to test whether TCR sequence diversity was altered and clonal T-cell expansion was caused by ivuxolimab. A male proportion of around 80% and a mean age of roughly 55 years, ranging from about 20 to 80, were recorded for the dose-escalation cohort. The investigation overall reported the following: Partial responders in the 0.1-3.0 mg/kg groups had among the lowest normalized peripheral clonal expansion, especially among CD8+ T cells. The antigen specificity of the clonally expanded peripheral T cells was not determined. Low levels of normalized T-cell clonal expansion were also shown by some nonresponding patients. Clonal expansion of both CD4+ and CD8+ blood T cells was observed from baseline to week 6 at doses 0.1 to 3.0 mg/kg. After ivuxolimab, CD8+ T cells had more expanded clones than CD4+ T cells on average.

The CDR3 sequence holds 17 residues, the cysteine and phenylalanine included. Only the CDR3 portion is preserved as DNA: 51 bases, with reading frame beginning at the first base. Trimming leaves V shorter by 5 bases and J shorter by 3 bases, with the junction holding 9 bases beyond the gene matches. The CDR1 and CDR2 encoded by the germline V gene (reference sequence) are LNHNV and YYDKDF. The trial excluded patients who had a history of autoimmune disease or were on systemic immunosuppression. In every dose cohort, peripheral blood was drawn for TCR sequencing at baseline, cycle 4 day 1, and cycle 7 day 1. Samples came from an open-label, multicenter, first-in-human phase I dose-escalation trial of ivuxolimab. Adults with locally advanced or metastatic head and neck squamous cell, hepatocellular, melanoma or renal cell carcinoma were enrolled in the trial. Before TCR sequencing, CD4+ T cells and CD8+ T cells were sorted from peripheral blood as separate populations.

For sequencing of the TCRbeta CDR3 region, genomic DNA was extracted from the sorted cells. TCRbeta CDR3 regions were sequenced using the immunoSEQ Assay. The immuneACCESS repertoire file appears here via TCRdb, limited to in-frame rearrangements. These files lack a portion of the clones; in checked studies, under half of the deficit traces to unresolved V genes, and the cause of the others is not known. Here the sample has about 17,000 clones; around 67% occur a single time. About 27% of the sample belongs to the ten largest clones. This specimen consisted of CD4+ or CD8+ T cells sorted from blood, obtained in a trial of the OX40 agonist ivuxolimab. The receptor was isolated from an adult with an advanced solid tumor such as melanoma, head and neck, liver or kidney cancer. The chain is assembled from TRBV15 and TRBJ2-1, and TRBD1 matches 11 of the central bases. The CDR3 in this case is CATSVRTGGAVYNEQFF. The DNA sequence is as follows: TGTGCCACCAGCGTCCGGACAGGGGGCGCGGTCTACAATGAGCAGTTCTTC.